One sample yielded the 29 T cell receptor beta chains listed below, sequenced in a study of cytomegalovirus exposure and HLA in healthy donors. 13 Jbeta primers and 60 Vbeta primers were used for the PCR. TCRdb's copy holds only in-frame clones and misses some; the assay was immunoSEQ multiplex PCR. The table lists roughly 150,000 clones, 80% to 90% of them singletons, with 2% to 2.5% in the top ten. The sequenced material came from PBMCs. These TCRs come from a boy aged 2 to 9 in good health and CMV-seronegative.

This sequence joins TRBV7-8 and TRBJ1-2; D uncertain. CDR1 and CDR2 (germline): SGHVS, FQNEAQ. The V and J ends lost 6 bases and 7 bases respectively, with 18 bases between them. The CDR3 is 14 amino acids. CDR3 in amino acids: CASSRPMGAFGYTF. CDR3 nucleotides: TGTGCCAGCAGTCGACCCATGGGCGCCTTTGGCTACACCTTC. Complete variable domain (other parts from reference TRBV7-8 and TRBJ1-2): GAGVSQSPRYKVAKRGQDVALRCDPISGHVSLFWYQQALGQGPEFLTYFQNEAQLDKSGLPSDRFFAERPEGSVSTLKIQRTQQEDSAVYLCASSRPMGAFGYTFGSGTRLTVV.

CDR3 residues: CATSRDSRTSGSYNEQFF. The CDR3 DNA reads TGTGCCACCAGCAGAGATTCGCGGACTAGCGGGAGCTACAATGAGCAGTTCTTC. The rearrangement uses TRBV15 and TRBJ2-1; TRBD2 matches at 13 bases. Germline V CDR1 and CDR2: LNHNV, YYDKDF (reference sequence). After removal of 0 bases from V and 3 bases from J, the junction contained 5 bases not matched to a gene. The CDR3 loop spans 18 amino acids.

V and J are TRBV12-5 and TRBJ2-7; 9 bases line up with TRBD2. The CDR3 consists of 15 residues. With V trimmed by 4 bases and J by 3 bases, 7 bases remained unmatched. Germline V lookup: CDR1 LGHNT, CDR2 FRNRAP. The CDR3 DNA reads TGTGCTAGTGGTTCCCTGAGTAGCGGGAGCTACGAGCAGTACTTC. Translated, it gives CASGSLSSGSYEQYF.

The chain uses TRBV9 and TRBJ1-2; D gene ambiguous. The germline gives CDR1 SGDLS, CDR2 YYNGEE. The V end lost 4 bases, the J end lost 7 bases, and 17 bases lay between the germline ends. This CDR3 spans 14 amino acids. The CDR3, as DNA: TGTGCCAGCAGCCCCGAGAATCGAGATGGTGGCTACACCTTC. It translates to CASSPENRDGGYTF.

CDR3 amino acids: CASSLAVSRPSYNEQFF. The CDR3 DNA is TGCGCCAGCAGCTTGGCCGTTAGCAGACCCTCCTACAATGAGCAGTTCTTC. This chain links TRBV5-1 with TRBJ2-1, with no clear D. V was trimmed by 0 bases and J by 0 bases, leaving 13 bases between them. Germline V CDR1 and CDR2: SGHRS, YFSETQ. The CDR3 loop spans 17 amino acids.

This clone was found a few times. The CDR3 here is CASSHSGGAAGGANVLTF. The CDR3, as DNA: TGCGCCAGCAGCCATAGCGGGGGGGCTGCTGGAGGGGCCAACGTCCTGACTTTC. The chain has TRBV5-1 and TRBJ2-6; 11 bases agree with TRBD2. The length of the CDR3 is 18 residues. Trimming at V came to 4 bases and at J to 4 bases, leaving 10 bases not matched to a gene. Germline loops: CDR1 SGHRS, CDR2 YFSETQ.

This clone was observed once. This chain links TRBV2 with TRBJ2-1; 9 bases line up with TRBD1. CDR3 length: 15 residues. The V segment lost 9 bases and the J segment 3 bases; nucleotides outside the gene matches: 9. Germline loops: CDR1 SNHLY, CDR2 FYNNEI. This CDR3 reads CARKPGTGYYNEQFF. CDR3 bases: TGTGCCAGAAAGCCCGGGACAGGGTACTACAATGAGCAGTTCTTC. Supplemented by reference TRBV2 and TRBJ2-1, the full variable domain reads EPEVTQTPSHQVTQMGQEVILRCVPISNHLYFYWYRQILGQKVEFLVSFYNNEISEKSEIFDDQFSVERPDGSNFTLKIRSTKLEDSAMYFCARKPGTGYYNEQFFGPGTRLTVL.

Comments on this clone: Germline and junction disagree at one end, which may indicate a read error. The chain is built from TRBV7-9 and TRBJ2-2; D possibly corresponds to TRBD1 (5 bases). Germline V lookup: CDR1 SEHNR, CDR2 FQNEAQ (reference sequence). CDR3 length: 16 amino acids. This CDR3 reads CSSSRPQGENTGELFF. The DNA for the CDR3 is TGTTCCAGCAGTCGTCCTCAGGGCGAGAACACCGGGGAGCTGTTTTTT.

This rearrangement joins TRBV27 to TRBJ2-5; 10 positions match TRBD1. The ends lost 6 bases at V and 7 bases at J; junction bases unmatched: 5. CDR3 length: 13 amino acids. Germline V lookup: CDR1 MNHEY, CDR2 SMNVEV (reference sequence). CDR3 sequence (DNA): TGTGCCAGCAGCGGACAGGGGGAAGGGACCCAGTACTTC. Amino acids: CASSGQGEGTQYF.

The rearrangement uses TRBV15 and TRBJ2-7; 8 positions agree with TRBD1. The CDR3 length is 17 residues. In germline, CDR1 is LNHNV, CDR2 YYDKDF (reference sequence). V lost 0 bases and J lost 1; bases outside the gene matches: 8. CDR3 nucleotide sequence: TGTGCCACCAGCAGAGATACCCGGACAGGGCAGTCCTACGAGCAGTACTTC. Amino acids: CATSRDTRTGQSYEQYF.

V is TRBV7-3 and J is TRBJ2-2; possibly TRBD2 for D (5 bases). The CDR3 extends over 13 amino acids. Germline-derived CDR1 and CDR2 are SGHTA and FQGTGA. Trimming removed 3 bases from V and 7 bases from J, with 9 bases in between. CDR3 in amino acids: CASSLGRGGELFF. The CDR3 region has the DNA TGTGCCAGCAGCTTGGGCCGGGGCGGGGAGCTGTTTTTT.

V usage is TRBV27 and J usage is TRBJ2-7, with 11 bases aligning to TRBD2. Germline CDR1 is MNHEY and CDR2 is SMNVEV (reference sequence). CDR3 size: 16 residues. Losses at the gene ends were 4 bases for V and 0 bases for J; bases not matched to a gene: 5. CDR3 sequence (DNA): TGTGCCAGCAGTTCCCTAGCGGGGGGAAGCTCCTACGAGCAGTACTTC. It translates to CASSSLAGGSSYEQYF.

This clone came up once. The CDR3 here is CASSVAEAVEQYF. As DNA, the CDR3 is TGTGCCAGCAGCGTAGCCGAGGCGGTGGAGCAGTACTTC. The chain carries TRBV9 and TRBJ2-5; D unresolved. CDR1 and CDR2 from the germline V gene are SGDLS and YYNGEE. V was shortened by 0 bases and J by 11 bases, with 14 bases between the two germline ends. This CDR3 comprises 13 residues.

The chain combines TRBV29-1 with TRBJ1-5; tentatively, D is TRBD1 (6 bases). The CDR3 loop spans 15 amino acids. Between the trimmed V and J ends, which lost 2 bases and 3 bases, there was a span of 14 bases. Germline V gene data show CDR1 as SQVTM and CDR2 as ANQGSEA. The CDR3 reads CSVEYRAQYNQPQHF. The CDR3 DNA reads as TGCAGCGTTGAATACAGGGCCCAGTACAATCAGCCCCAGCATTTT. The full variable domain, with the rest looked up from reference TRBV29-1 and TRBJ1-5, is SAVISQKPSRDICQRGTSLTIQCQVDSQVTMMFWYRQQPGQSLTLIATANQGSEATYESGFVIDKFPISRPNLTFSTLTVSNMSPEDSSIYLCSVEYRAQYNQPQHFGDGTRLSIL.

This clone has only one observation. V is TRBV10-3 and J is TRBJ2-1; tentatively, D is TRBD2 (7 bases). The germline V gene has CDR1 ENHRY and CDR2 SYGVKD. The CDR3 has 14 residues. Trimming shortened V by 11 bases and J by 7 bases, and 21 bases separated the two germline ends. CDR3 coding DNA: TGTGCCGCCCGGGGGCAGGGAGGGAGTAATGAGCAGTTCTTC. Translating it yields CAARGQGGSNEQFF.

This chain links TRBV11-3 with TRBJ2-5; D is unclear. CDR1 SGHNT and CDR2 YENEEA come from the germline V gene. Between the trimmed V and J ends, which lost 3 bases and 5 bases, there was a span of 4 bases. The CDR3 has 11 residues. CDR3 in DNA: TGTGCCAGCAGCTTCGAGGAGACCCAGTACTTC. Protein product: CASSFEETQYF.

On this clone itself: The junction differs from germline at one of its ends, possibly a read error. The chain carries TRBV7-9 and TRBJ1-1; TRBD1 might be the D (5 bases). Germline CDR1 is SEHNR and CDR2 is FQNEAQ (reference sequence). The CDR3 spans 13 residues. The CDR3 DNA follows: TGTTCCAGCAGCTTCGTTCAGGGAGGTGAAGCTTTCTTT. Its translation is CSSSFVQGGEAFF.

The chain carries TRBV5-1 and TRBJ1-6; a possible D gene is TRBD1 (5 bases). The CDR3 has 14 residues. Germline V gene lookup returns CDR1 SGHRS and CDR2 YFSETQ. Trimming cost V 4 bases and J 8 bases, with 13 bases left between them. This chain's CDR3 is CASSLAGADSPLHF. The CDR3 region has the DNA TGCGCCAGCAGCCTCGCTGGGGCCGATTCACCCCTCCACTTT.

This rearrangement joins TRBV5-1 to TRBJ2-5; D perhaps matches TRBD1 (6 bases). TRBJ2-7 matches the DNA end more closely, so the J call is doubtful. CDR3 size: 17 residues. Per the germline V gene, CDR1 is SGHRS and CDR2 is YFSETQ. The CDR3 loop is CASSLDQGGRGAYEQYF. In DNA form, the CDR3 reads TGCGCCAGCAGCTTGGACCAAGGAGGCAGGGGAGCCTACGAGCAGTACTTC.

The chain couples TRBV6-5 to TRBJ1-1, with 7 positions matching TRBD1. CDR3 length equals 15 residues. Germline trimming cut 4 bases from V and 4 bases from J; bases unmatched to any gene: 9. Germline assignment: CDR1 MNHEY and CDR2 SVGAGI. The CDR3 reads CASSWITGVGTEAFF. DNA of the CDR3: TGTGCCAGCAGTTGGATCACAGGGGTCGGCACTGAAGCTTTCTTT.

The chain is built from TRBV5-4 and TRBJ2-1; TRBD2 might be the D (6 bases). Trimming removed 4 bases at V and 4 bases at J, with 12 bases between. Per germline, CDR1 SGHNT and CDR2 YYREEE (reference sequence). This CDR3 is built from 14 residues. The CDR3 here is CASSGDSLYNEQFF. In DNA form, the CDR3 reads TGTGCCAGCAGCGGGGACTCGCTATACAATGAGCAGTTCTTC.

The V call is TRBV4-3, the J call TRBJ1-2; a possible D gene is TRBD1 (6 bases). This CDR3 is 14 amino acids long. The V gene's germline CDR1 is LGHNA and CDR2 YSLEER. The V gene lost 4 bases and the J gene lost 4 bases, with 13 bases spanning the gap. CDR3 residues: CASSRAGQLYGYTF. The CDR3 coding sequence is TGCGCCAGCAGCCGGGCCGGACAGCTCTATGGCTACACCTTC.

The J gene is TRBJ2-3, the V gene TRBV6-5; 7 positions agree with TRBD2. CDR1 and CDR2 (germline): MNHEY, SVGAGI. V dropped 1 base and J dropped 6; count of bases not matched to a gene: 1. The CDR3 has 13 residues. This CDR3 reads CASSYWEGDTQYF. The DNA of the CDR3 is TGTGCCAGCAGTTACTGGGAGGGGGATACGCAGTATTTT.

V usage is TRBV19 and J usage is TRBJ1-4, with TRBD1 identical over 8 bases. The CDR3 loop spans 18 amino acids. The junction had 13 bases not matched to a gene; V was cut back by 1 base and J by 6 bases. Germline V lookup: CDR1 LNHDA, CDR2 SQIVND (reference sequence). The CDR3 bases are TGTGCCAGTAGTATAGTCATGGCAGGGGGCGCGAGGGATGAAAAACTGTTTTTT. Translated, it gives CASSIVMAGGARDEKLFF. The complete variable domain, with remaining parts taken from reference TRBV19 and TRBJ1-4, reads DGGITQSPKYLFRKEGQNVTLSCEQNLNHDAMYWYRQDPGQGLRLIYYSQIVNDFQKGDIAEGYSVSREKKESFPLTVTSAQKNPTAFYLCASSIVMAGGARDEKLFFGSGTQLSVL.

The V gene is TRBV5-1, the J gene TRBJ1-1, with D unresolved. The V and J ends lost 2 bases and 0 bases respectively, with 8 bases between them. Germline V gene sequence: CDR1 SGHRS, CDR2 YFSETQ. The CDR3 covers 14 residues. CDR3 sequence: CASSFEILNTEAFF. The DNA for the CDR3 is TGCGCCAGCAGCTTCGAGATACTGAACACTGAAGCTTTCTTT.

This rearrangement joins TRBV6-5 to TRBJ2-1, with 10 positions matching TRBD1. Germline CDR1 and CDR2: MNHEY and SVGAGI. J gave up 8 bases and V 2 bases, and 3 bases lay outside the gene matches. The CDR3 extends over 14 amino acids. The CDR3 spells CASSYRDRGYEQFF. The DNA of the CDR3 is TGTGCCAGCAGTTACCGGGACAGGGGTTATGAGCAGTTCTTC.

This clone was counted only a few times. The chain recombines TRBV19 with TRBJ1-3; 8 nucleotides agree with TRBD1. The germline CDR1 and CDR2 sequences are LNHDA and SQIVND (reference sequence). With 6 bases clipped from V and 2 bases from J, the junction kept 3 bases outside the gene matches. The CDR3 runs 14 residues. CDR3 DNA: TGTGCCAGTAGCTCACAGGGGGCTGGAAACACCATATATTTT. Encoded protein: CASSSQGAGNTIYF. The whole variable domain, remainder taken from reference TRBV19 and TRBJ1-3, is DGGITQSPKYLFRKEGQNVTLSCEQNLNHDAMYWYRQDPGQGLRLIYYSQIVNDFQKGDIAEGYSVSREKKESFPLTVTSAQKNPTAFYLCASSSQGAGNTIYFGEGSWLTVV.

The chain links TRBV7-2 to TRBJ2-3; 8 bases map to TRBD2. Germline V gene sequence: CDR1 SGHTA, CDR2 FQGNSA. This CDR3 region has 14 residues. V was clipped by 4 bases and J by 3 bases; unmatched bases: 3. The CDR3 spells CASSWGLETDTQYF. As DNA, the CDR3 is TGTGCCAGCAGCTGGGGACTAGAAACAGATACGCAGTATTTT.

This clone was detected only a few times. V gene TRBV2 combines with J gene TRBJ1-2, with TRBD1 as a possible D gene (5 bases). The V gene's germline CDR1 is SNHLY and CDR2 FYNNEI. This CDR3 region has 12 residues. The ends were cut back, 6 bases at V and 8 bases at J, with 13 bases in the middle. Here the CDR3 reads CASSPGFVGYTF. As DNA, the CDR3 is TGTGCCAGCAGCCCAGGGTTCGTAGGCTACACCTTC.